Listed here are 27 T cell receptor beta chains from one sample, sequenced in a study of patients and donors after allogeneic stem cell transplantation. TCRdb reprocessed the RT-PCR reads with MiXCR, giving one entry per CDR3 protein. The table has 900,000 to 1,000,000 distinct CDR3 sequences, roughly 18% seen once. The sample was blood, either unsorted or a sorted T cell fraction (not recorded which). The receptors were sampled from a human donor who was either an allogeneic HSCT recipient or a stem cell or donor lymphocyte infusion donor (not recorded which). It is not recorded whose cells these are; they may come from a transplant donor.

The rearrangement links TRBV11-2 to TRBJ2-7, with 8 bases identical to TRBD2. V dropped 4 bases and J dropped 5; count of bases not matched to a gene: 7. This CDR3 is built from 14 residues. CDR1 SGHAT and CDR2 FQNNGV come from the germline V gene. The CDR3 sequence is CASSSREGLDEQYF. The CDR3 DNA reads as TGTGCCAGCAGCTCCCGGGAGGGGCTGGACGAGCAGTACTTC.

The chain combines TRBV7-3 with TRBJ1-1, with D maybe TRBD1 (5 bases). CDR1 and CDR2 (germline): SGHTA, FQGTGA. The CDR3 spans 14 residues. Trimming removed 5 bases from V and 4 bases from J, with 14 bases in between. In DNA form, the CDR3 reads TGTGCCAGCAGCCTTAGGGACTGGGGCACTGAAGCTTTCTTT. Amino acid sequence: CASSLRDWGTEAFF.

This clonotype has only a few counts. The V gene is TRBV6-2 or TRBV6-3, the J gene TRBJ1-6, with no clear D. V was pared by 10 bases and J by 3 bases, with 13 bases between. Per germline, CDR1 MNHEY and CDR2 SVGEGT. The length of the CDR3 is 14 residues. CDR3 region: CAISRGIYNSPLHF. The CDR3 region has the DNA TGTGCCATCTCCCGAGGGATCTATAATTCACCCCTCCACTTT.

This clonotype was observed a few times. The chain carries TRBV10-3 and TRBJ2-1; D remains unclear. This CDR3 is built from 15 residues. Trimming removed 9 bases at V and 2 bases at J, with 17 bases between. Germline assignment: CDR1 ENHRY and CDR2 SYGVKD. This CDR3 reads CAMARSGGAYNEQFF. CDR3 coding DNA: TGTGCCATGGCGCGGTCGGGTGGGGCCTACAATGAGCAGTTCTTC.

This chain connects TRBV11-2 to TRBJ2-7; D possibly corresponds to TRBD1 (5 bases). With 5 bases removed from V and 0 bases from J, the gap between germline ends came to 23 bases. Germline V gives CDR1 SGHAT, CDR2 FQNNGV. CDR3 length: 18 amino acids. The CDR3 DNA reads TGTGCCAGCAGCAACATCTTCAGGTCCCAGGGAAGCTCCTACGAGCAGTACTTC. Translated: CASSNIFRSQGSSYEQYF. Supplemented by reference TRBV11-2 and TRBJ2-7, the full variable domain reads EAGVAQSPRYKIIEKRQSVAFWCNPISGHATLYWYQQILGQGPKLLIQFQNNGVVDDSQLPKDRFSAERLKGVDSTLKIQPAKLEDSAVYLCASSNIFRSQGSSYEQYFGPGTRLTVT.

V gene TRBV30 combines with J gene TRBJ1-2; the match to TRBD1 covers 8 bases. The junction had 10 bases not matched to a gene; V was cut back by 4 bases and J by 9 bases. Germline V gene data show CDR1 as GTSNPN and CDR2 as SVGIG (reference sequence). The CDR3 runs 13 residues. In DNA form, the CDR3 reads TGTGCCTGGAATCTTGGCAGGGGGCGTAGCTACACCTTC. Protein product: CAWNLGRGRSYTF. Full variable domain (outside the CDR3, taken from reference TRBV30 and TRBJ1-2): SQTIHQWPATLVQPVGSPLSLECTVEGTSNPNLYWYRQAAGRGLQLLFYSVGIGQISSEVPQNLSASRPQDRQFILSSKKLLLSDSGFYLCAWNLGRGRSYTFGSGTRLTVV.

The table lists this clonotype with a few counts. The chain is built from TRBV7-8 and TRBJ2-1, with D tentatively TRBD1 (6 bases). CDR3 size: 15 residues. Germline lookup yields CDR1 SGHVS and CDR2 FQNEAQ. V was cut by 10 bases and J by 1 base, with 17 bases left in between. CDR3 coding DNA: TGTGCCACCACAAAGCCGAGGGGGTCCTACAATGAGCAGTTCTTC. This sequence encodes CATTKPRGSYNEQFF.

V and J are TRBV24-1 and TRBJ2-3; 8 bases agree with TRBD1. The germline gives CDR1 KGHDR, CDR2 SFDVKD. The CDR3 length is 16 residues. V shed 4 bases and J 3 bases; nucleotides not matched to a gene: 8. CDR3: CATSDPGQESTDTQYF. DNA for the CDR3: TGTGCCACCAGTGACCCGGGACAGGAGTCGACAGATACGCAGTATTTT.

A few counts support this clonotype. The CDR3 nucleotides are TGCAGTGCTAGTGTGGGAGGGGTCGGCTATGGCTACACCTTC. It codes for CSASVGGVGYGYTF. The genes are TRBV20-1 and TRBJ1-2; weak D call: TRBD1 (5 bases). The V end was cut by 3 bases, the J end by 4 bases, with 15 bases between. The CDR3 is 14 amino acids. Germline values: CDR1 DFQATT, CDR2 SNEGSKA (reference sequence).

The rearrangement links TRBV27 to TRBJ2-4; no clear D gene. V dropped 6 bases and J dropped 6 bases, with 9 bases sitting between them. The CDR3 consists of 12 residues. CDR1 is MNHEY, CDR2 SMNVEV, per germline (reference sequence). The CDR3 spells CASRQTGNIQYF. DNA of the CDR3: TGTGCCAGCAGGCAGACTGGAAACATTCAGTACTTC.

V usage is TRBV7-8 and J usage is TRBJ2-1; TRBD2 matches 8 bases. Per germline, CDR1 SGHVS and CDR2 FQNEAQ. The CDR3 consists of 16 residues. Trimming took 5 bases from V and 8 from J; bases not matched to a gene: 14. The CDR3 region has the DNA TGTGCCAGCAGCCCCGGCCTTTGGCGGGAGGACCATGAGCAGTTCTTC. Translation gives CASSPGLWREDHEQFF.

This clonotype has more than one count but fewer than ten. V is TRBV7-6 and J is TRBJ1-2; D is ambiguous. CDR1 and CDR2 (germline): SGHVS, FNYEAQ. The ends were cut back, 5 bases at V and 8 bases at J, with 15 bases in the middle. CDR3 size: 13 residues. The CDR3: CASSDLWQGGYTF. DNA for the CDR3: TGTGCCAGCAGCGACCTGTGGCAAGGAGGCTACACCTTC.

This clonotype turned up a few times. The CDR3, as DNA: TGTGCCAGCAGCTACCTGACGAGCGGCAGCTACGAGCAGTACTTC. It specifies CASSYLTSGSYEQYF. V gene TRBV7-2 combines with J gene TRBJ2-7, with a possible D match to TRBD2 (5 bases). Germline V gene data show CDR1 as SGHTA and CDR2 as FQGNSA. The CDR3 consists of 15 residues. Trimming removed 4 bases from V and 3 bases from J, with 16 bases in between.

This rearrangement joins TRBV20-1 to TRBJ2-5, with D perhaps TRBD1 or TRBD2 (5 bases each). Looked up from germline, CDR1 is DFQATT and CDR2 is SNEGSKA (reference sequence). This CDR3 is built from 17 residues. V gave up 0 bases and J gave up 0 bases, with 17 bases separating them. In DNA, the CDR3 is TGCAGTGCTAGAGATTATGGAGTCGGGGCCGACCAAGAGACCCAGTACTTC. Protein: CSARDYGVGADQETQYF.

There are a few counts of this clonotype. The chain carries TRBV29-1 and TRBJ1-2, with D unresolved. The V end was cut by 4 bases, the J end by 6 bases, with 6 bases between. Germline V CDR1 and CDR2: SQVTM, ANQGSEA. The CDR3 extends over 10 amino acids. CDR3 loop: CSVGEDGYTF. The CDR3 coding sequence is TGCAGCGTTGGGGAGGATGGCTACACCTTC.

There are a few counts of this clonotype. The CDR3 loop is CASSLDRPNEQFF. Here the CDR3 DNA reads TGCGCCAGCAGCTTGGATAGGCCCAATGAGCAGTTCTTC. The chain carries TRBV5-1 and TRBJ2-1; D ambiguous. The CDR3 contains 13 residues. Deletions cut 0 bases from V and 6 bases from J, with 7 bases between. Germline loops: CDR1 SGHRS, CDR2 YFSETQ.

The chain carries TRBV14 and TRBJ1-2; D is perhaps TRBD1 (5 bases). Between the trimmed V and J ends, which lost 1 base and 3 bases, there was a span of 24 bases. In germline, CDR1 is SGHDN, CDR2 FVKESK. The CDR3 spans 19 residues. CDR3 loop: CASSQASLGRIEGYYGYTF. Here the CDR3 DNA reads TGTGCCAGCAGCCAAGCCTCTTTGGGGAGGATCGAGGGGTACTATGGCTACACCTTC.

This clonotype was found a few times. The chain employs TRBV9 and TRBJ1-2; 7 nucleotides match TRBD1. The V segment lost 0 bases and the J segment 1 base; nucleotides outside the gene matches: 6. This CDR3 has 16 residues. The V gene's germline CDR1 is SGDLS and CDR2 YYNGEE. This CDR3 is CASSVVRGPLNYGYTF. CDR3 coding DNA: TGTGCCAGCAGCGTAGTAAGGGGGCCTCTTAACTATGGCTACACCTTC.

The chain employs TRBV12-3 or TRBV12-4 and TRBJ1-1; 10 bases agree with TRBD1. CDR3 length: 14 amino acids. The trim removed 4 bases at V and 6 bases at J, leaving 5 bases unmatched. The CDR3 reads CASSSRDRGAEAFF. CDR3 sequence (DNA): TGTGCCAGCAGTTCCCGGGACAGGGGCGCTGAAGCTTTCTTT.

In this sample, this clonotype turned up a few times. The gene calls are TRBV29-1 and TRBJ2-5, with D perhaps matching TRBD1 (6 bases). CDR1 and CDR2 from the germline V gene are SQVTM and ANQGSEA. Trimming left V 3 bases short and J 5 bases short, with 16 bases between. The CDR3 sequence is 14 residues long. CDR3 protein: CSVDRQELGETQYF. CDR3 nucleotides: TGCAGCGTTGACAGACAGGAATTAGGGGAGACCCAGTACTTC.

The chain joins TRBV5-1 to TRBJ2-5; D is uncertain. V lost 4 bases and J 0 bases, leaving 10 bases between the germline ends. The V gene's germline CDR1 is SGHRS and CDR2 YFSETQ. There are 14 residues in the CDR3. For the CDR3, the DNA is TGCGCCAGCAGCCTTAGACGGGACCAAGAGACCCAGTACTTC. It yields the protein CASSLRRDQETQYF. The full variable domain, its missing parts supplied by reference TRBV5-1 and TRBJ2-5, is KAGVTQTPRYLIKTRGQQVTLSCSPISGHRSVSWYQQTPGQGLQFLFEYFSETQRNKGNFPGRFSGRQFSNSRSEMNVSTLELGDSALYLCASSLRRDQETQYFGPGTRLLVL.

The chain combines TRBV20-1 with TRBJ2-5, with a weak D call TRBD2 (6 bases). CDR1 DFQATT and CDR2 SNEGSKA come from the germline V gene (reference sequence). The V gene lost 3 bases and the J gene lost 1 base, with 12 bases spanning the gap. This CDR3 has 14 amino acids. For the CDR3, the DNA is TGCAGTGCTAGGGGTGCCGGGGGCCAAGAGACCCAGTACTTC. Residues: CSARGAGGQETQYF.

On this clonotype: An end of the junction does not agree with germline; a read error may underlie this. The DNA of the CDR3 is TGTGCCAGCAGCCTAGGTTCGAGAAGGGCGAACACCGGGGAGCTGTTTTTT. The encoded protein is CASSLGSRRANTGELFF. V usage is TRBV13 and J usage is TRBJ2-2; D uncertain. The length of the CDR3 is 17 residues. Germline V gene data show CDR1 as PRHDT and CDR2 as FYEKMQ (reference sequence).

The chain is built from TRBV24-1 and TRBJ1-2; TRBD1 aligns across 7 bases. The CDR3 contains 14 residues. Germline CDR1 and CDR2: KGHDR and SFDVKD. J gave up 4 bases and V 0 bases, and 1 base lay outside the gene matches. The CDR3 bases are TGTGCCACCAGTGATTTGCGACAGGGCTATGGCTACACCTTC. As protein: CATSDLRQGYGYTF.

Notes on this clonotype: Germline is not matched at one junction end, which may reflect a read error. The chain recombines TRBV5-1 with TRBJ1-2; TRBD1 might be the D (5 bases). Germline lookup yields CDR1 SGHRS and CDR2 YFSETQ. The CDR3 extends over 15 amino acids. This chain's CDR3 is CASSLEGPTKYGYTF. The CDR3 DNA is TGCGCCAGCAGCCTAGAGGGGCCCACTAAATATGGCTACACCTTC.

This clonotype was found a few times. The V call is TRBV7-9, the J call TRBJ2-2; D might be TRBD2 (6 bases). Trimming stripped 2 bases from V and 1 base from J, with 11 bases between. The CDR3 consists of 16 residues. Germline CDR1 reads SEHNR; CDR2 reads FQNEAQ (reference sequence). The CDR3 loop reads CASSLWGAGNTGELFF. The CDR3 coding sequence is TGTGCCAGCAGCTTATGGGGAGCGGGGAACACCGGGGAGCTGTTTTTT.

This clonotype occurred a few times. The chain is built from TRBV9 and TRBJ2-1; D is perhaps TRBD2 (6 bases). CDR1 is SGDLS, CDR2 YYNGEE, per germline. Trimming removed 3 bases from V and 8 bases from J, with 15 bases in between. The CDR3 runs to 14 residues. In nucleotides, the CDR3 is TGTGCCAGCAGCGAGCGACTAGTTCGCGATGAGCAGTTCTTC. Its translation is CASSERLVRDEQFF.